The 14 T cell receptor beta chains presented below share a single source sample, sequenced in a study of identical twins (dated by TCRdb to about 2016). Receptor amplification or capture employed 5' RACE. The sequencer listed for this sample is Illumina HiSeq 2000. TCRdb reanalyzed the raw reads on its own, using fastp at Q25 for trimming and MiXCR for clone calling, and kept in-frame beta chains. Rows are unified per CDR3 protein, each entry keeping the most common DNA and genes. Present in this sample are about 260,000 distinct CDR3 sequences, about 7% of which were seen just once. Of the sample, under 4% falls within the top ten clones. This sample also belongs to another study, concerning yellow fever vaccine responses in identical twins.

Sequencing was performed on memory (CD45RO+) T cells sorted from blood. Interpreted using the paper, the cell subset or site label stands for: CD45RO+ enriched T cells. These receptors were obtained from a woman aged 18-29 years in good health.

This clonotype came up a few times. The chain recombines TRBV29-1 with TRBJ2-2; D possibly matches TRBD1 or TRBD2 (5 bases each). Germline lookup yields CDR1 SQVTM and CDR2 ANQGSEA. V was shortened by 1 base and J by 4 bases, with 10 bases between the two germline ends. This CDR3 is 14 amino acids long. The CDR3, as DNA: TGCAGCGTTGAAGCAGGGAGTGGCACCGGGGAGCTGTTTTTT. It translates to CSVEAGSGTGELFF.

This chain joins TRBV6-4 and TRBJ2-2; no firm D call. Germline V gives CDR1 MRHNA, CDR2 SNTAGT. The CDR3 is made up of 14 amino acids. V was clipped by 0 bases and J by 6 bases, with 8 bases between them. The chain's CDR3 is CASSDSSGAGELFF. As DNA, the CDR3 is TGTGCCAGCAGTGACTCGAGTGGAGCCGGGGAGCTGTTTTTT.

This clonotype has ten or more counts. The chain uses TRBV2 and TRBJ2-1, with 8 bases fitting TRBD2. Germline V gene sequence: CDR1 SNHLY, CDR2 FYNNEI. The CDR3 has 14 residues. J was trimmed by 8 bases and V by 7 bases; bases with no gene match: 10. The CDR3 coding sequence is TGTGCCAGCAAGGCGGGGGGCCGGGGGTATGAGCAGTTCTTC. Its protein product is CASKAGGRGYEQFF.

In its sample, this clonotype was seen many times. CDR3 nucleotides: TGCGCCAGCAGCTTACCGGGACTAGCGGGAGGGCGGGGTTATGAGCAGTTCTTC. This encodes CASSLPGLAGGRGYEQFF. The genes are TRBV5-1 and TRBJ2-1; 16 nucleotides align to TRBD2. Germline assignment: CDR1 SGHRS and CDR2 YFSETQ. CDR3 size: 18 residues. The junction had 10 bases not matched to a gene; V was cut back by 2 bases and J by 8 bases.

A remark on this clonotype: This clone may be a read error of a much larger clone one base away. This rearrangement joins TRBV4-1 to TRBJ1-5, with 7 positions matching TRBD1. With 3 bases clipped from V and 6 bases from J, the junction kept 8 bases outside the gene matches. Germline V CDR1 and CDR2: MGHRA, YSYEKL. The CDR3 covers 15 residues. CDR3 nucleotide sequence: TGCGCCAGCAGCCAGGGACAGCGGGGGGTTCAGCCCCAGCATTTT. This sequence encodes CASSQGQRGVQPQHF.

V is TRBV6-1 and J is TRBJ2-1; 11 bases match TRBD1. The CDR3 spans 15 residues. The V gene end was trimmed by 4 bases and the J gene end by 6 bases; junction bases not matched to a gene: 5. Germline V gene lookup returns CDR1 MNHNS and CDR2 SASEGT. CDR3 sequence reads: CASSGGTGGSNEQFF. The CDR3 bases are TGTGCCAGCAGTGGGGGGACAGGGGGTTCCAATGAGCAGTTCTTC.

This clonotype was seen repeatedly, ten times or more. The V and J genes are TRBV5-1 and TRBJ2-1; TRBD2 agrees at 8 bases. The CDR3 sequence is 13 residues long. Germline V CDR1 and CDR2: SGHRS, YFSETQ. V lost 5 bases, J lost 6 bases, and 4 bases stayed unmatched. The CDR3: CASSLGTSNEQFF. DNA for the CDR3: TGCGCCAGCAGTCTAGGGACTAGCAATGAGCAGTTCTTC.

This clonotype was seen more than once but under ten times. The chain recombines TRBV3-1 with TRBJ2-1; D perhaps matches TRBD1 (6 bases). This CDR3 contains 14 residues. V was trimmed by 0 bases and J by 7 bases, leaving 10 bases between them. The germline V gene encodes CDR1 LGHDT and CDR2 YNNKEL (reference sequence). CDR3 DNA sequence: TGTGCCAGCAGCCAAGACACAGGGAGTAATGAGCAGTTCTTC. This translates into CASSQDTGSNEQFF.

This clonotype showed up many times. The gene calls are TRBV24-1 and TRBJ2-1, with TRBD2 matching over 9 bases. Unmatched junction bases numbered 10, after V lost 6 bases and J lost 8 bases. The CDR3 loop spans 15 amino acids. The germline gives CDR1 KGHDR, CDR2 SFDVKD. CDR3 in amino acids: CATSRRGGAGDEQFF. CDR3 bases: TGTGCCACCAGTCGGCGGGGGGGGGCCGGAGATGAGCAGTTCTTC.

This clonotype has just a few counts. This CDR3 is CASSAVGYNNEQFF. The CDR3 DNA reads as TGTGCCAGCAGCGCGGTTGGCTATAACAATGAGCAGTTCTTC. The gene calls are TRBV5-6 and TRBJ2-1; D uncertain. CDR3 length: 14 residues. V lost 4 bases and J 5 bases, leaving 13 bases between the germline ends. The germline V gene has CDR1 SGHDT and CDR2 YYEEEE.

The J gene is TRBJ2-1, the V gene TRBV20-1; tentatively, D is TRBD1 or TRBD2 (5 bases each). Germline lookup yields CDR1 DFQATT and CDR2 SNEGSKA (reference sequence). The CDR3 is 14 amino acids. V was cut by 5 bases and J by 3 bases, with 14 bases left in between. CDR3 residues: CSALRDLDYNEQFF. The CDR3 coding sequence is TGCAGTGCTCTCCGGGACCTGGACTACAATGAGCAGTTCTTC.

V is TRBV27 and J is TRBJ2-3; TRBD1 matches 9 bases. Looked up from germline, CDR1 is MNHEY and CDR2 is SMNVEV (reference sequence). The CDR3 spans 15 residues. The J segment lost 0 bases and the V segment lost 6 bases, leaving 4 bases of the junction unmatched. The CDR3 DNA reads TGTGCCAGCAGCTACAGGGGGCTAAGCACAGATACGCAGTATTTT. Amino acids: CASSYRGLSTDTQYF.

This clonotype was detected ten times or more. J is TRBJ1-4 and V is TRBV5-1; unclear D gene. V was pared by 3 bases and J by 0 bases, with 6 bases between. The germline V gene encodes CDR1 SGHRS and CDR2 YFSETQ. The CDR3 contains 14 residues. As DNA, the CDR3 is TGCGCCAGCAGCTACGGGACAACTAATGAAAAACTGTTTTTT. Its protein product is CASSYGTTNEKLFF.

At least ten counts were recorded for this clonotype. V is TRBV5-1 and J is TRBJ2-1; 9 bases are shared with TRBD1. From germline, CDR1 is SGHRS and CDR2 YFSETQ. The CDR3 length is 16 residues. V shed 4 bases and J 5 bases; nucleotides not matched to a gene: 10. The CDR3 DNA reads TGCGCCAGCAGCCGGACCGGGACAGGGTCCCACAATGAGCAGTTCTTC. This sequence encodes CASSRTGTGSHNEQFF. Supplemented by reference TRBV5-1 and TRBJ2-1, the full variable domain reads KAGVTQTPRYLIKTRGQQVTLSCSPISGHRSVSWYQQTPGQGLQFLFEYFSETQRNKGNFPGRFSGRQFSNSRSEMNVSTLELGDSALYLCASSRTGTGSHNEQFFGPGTRLTVL.